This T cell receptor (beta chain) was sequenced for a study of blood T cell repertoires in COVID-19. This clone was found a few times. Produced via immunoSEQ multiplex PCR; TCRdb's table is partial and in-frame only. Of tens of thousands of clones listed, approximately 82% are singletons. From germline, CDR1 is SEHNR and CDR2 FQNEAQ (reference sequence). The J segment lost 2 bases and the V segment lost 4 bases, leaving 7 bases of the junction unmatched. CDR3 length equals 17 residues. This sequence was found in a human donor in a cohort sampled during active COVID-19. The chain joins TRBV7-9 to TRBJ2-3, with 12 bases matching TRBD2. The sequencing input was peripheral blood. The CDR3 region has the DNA TGTGCCAGCAGCTCTACTAGCGGGGGGCTTTTCACAGATACGCAGTATTTT. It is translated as CASSSTSGGLFTDTQYF.